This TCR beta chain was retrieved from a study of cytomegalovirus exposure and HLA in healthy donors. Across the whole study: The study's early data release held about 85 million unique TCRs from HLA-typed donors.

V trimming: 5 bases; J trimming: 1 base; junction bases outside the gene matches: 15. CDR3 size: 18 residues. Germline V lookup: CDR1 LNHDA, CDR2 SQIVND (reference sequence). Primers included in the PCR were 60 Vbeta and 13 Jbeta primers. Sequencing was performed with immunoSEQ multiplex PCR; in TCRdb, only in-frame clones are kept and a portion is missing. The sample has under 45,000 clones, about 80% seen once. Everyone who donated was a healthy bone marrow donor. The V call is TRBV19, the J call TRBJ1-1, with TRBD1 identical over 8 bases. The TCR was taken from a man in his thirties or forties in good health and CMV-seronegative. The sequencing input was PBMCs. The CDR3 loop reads CASSAGDRLLGGNTEAFF. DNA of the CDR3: TGTGCCAGTAGTGCGGGGGACAGGTTACTCGGGGGGAACACTGAAGCTTTCTTT.